This T cell receptor (beta chain) is from a study of cytomegalovirus exposure and HLA in healthy donors. Both 60 Vbeta primers and 13 Jbeta primers went into the PCR. Some clones are missing from TCRdb's copy, which holds only in-frame ones; the method was immunoSEQ multiplex PCR. The sample has about 160,000 clones; around 88% are singletons. Of note for this clone: Antigen specificity is unknown.

Notes on the study in general: Per a later analysis, 15,000 to 20,000 TCR beta sequences showed association with HLA alleles at 0.05 false discovery rate. The presence/absence work took it that sequencing depth was about the same across donors. For most TCR beta V segments, an earlier analysis put the productive rate at about 87% or about 30% of the time.

The CDR3 extends over 15 amino acids. Germline values: CDR1 PRHDT, CDR2 FYEKMQ (reference sequence). Trimming shortened V by 5 bases and J by 1 base, and 14 bases separated the two germline ends. Sequencing was carried out using PBMCs. This chain uses TRBV13 with TRBJ2-5; D is perhaps TRBD1 (7 bases). This receptor was identified in a woman aged 25 to 39 in good health and CMV-seronegative. The CDR3 protein is CASSPPQGGQETQYF. CDR3 DNA: TGTGCCAGCAGCCCCCCCCAGGGGGGCCAAGAGACCCAGTACTTC.